This entry concerns a single TCR beta chain. The CDR3 is 18 amino acids. Unmatched junction bases numbered 8, after V lost 1 base and J lost 4 bases. The germline V gene encodes CDR1 LGHNA and CDR2 YSLEER. MiXCR was run by TCRdb on the RT-PCR reads, yielding one entry per CDR3 protein. The profile shows 90,000 to 120,000 distinct CDR3 sequences, roughly 37% of them singletons. The sample is drawn from a study of patients and donors after allogeneic stem cell transplantation. The receptor comes from a human donor who was either an allogeneic HSCT recipient or a stem cell or donor lymphocyte infusion donor (not recorded which). It is not recorded whose cells these are; they may come from a transplant donor. The rearrangement links TRBV4-3 to TRBJ2-7, with 15 bases that match TRBD2. Material for sequencing was blood, either unsorted or a sorted T cell fraction (not recorded which). CDR3 sequence: CASSQGWTSGRAIYEQYF. The CDR3 nucleotides read TGCGCCAGCAGCCAAGGGTGGACTAGCGGGAGGGCCATATACGAGCAGTACTTC.